These T cell receptor beta chains were read from a single sample in a study of shared clonotypes between healthy human individuals. Method: immunoSEQ multiplex PCR; TCRdb's copy keeps in-frame clones and lacks some. The table records about 300,000 clones, around 74% of them present only once. Sequenced: memory CD4+ T cells sorted from blood. These receptors originate from a man under 40 in good health. Each CDR3 is given with its conserved first and last residue. Fields, in order: clone size, J gene, V gene, CDR3 length, CDR3 protein. Clone size is stated in some rows and not others, as once, few, many or a class when expanded.

clone_size: -
j_call: TRBJ2-1
v_call: TRBV9
cdr3_length: 16
cdr3_aa: CASSVGGTSDYNEQFF

clone_size: -
j_call: TRBJ1-1
v_call: TRBV25-1
cdr3_length: 13
cdr3_aa: CASSWTENTEAFF

clone_size: -
j_call: TRBJ1-4
v_call: TRBV5-5
cdr3_length: 15
cdr3_aa: CASSLAYRLVSELFF

clone_size: -
j_call: TRBJ2-7
v_call: TRBV19
cdr3_length: 17
cdr3_aa: CASSSGFGRTGGDEQYF

clone_size: -
j_call: TRBJ2-3
v_call: TRBV5-4
cdr3_length: 14
cdr3_aa: CASSLDTGTDTQYF

clone_size: -
j_call: TRBJ2-1
v_call: TRBV10-2
cdr3_length: 16
cdr3_aa: CASSESGLAGKDEQFF

clone_size: -
j_call: TRBJ2-3
v_call: TRBV2
cdr3_length: 15
cdr3_aa: CASTFGGGNGDTQYF

clone_size: -
j_call: TRBJ2-2
v_call: TRBV25-1
cdr3_length: 16
cdr3_aa: CASSEYKGQGNGELFF

clone_size: -
j_call: TRBJ2-3
v_call: TRBV7-9
cdr3_length: 14
cdr3_aa: CASSLGTSGSTQYF

clone_size: -
j_call: TRBJ1-5
v_call: TRBV28
cdr3_length: 19
cdr3_aa: CASSLRSDSSLRSNQPQHF

clone_size: -
j_call: TRBJ1-1
v_call: TRBV11-3
cdr3_length: 13
cdr3_aa: CASSINMNTEAFF

clone_size: -
j_call: TRBJ2-5
v_call: TRBV11-1
cdr3_length: 17
cdr3_aa: CASSLDRGLGYQETQYF

clone_size: -
j_call: TRBJ1-5
v_call: TRBV6-1
cdr3_length: 14
cdr3_aa: CASYTGDFNQPQHF

clone_size: -
j_call: TRBJ2-3
v_call: TRBV14
cdr3_length: 12
cdr3_aa: CASSIRGNTQYF

clone_size: -
j_call: TRBJ2-4
v_call: TRBV19
cdr3_length: 17
cdr3_aa: CASSNPGLAGAKNIQYF

clone_size: few
j_call: TRBJ2-7
v_call: TRBV29-1
cdr3_length: 11
cdr3_aa: CSGTDYDEQYF

clone_size: -
j_call: TRBJ1-2
v_call: TRBV15
cdr3_length: 13
cdr3_aa: CATSNRGSYGYTF

clone_size: -
j_call: TRBJ2-5
v_call: TRBV2
cdr3_length: 14
cdr3_aa: CATQTRRAMETQYF

clone_size: -
j_call: TRBJ2-3
v_call: TRBV2
cdr3_length: 15
cdr3_aa: CASSKKRGDTDTQYF

clone_size: -
j_call: TRBJ2-1
v_call: TRBV9
cdr3_length: 14
cdr3_aa: CASSPSGYYNEQFF

clone_size: -
j_call: TRBJ2-5
v_call: TRBV7-8
cdr3_length: 14
cdr3_aa: CASSLVGGGETQYF

clone_size: -
j_call: TRBJ2-4
v_call: TRBV11-2
cdr3_length: 14
cdr3_aa: CASSRGEGTNIQYF

clone_size: -
j_call: TRBJ1-2
v_call: TRBV15
cdr3_length: 14
cdr3_aa: CATSRVAGPSGYTF

clone_size: -
j_call: TRBJ2-5
v_call: TRBV7-2
cdr3_length: 15
cdr3_aa: CASWTSGRYEETQYF

clone_size: -
j_call: TRBJ2-7
v_call: TRBV5-4
cdr3_length: 14
cdr3_aa: CASSLTEDSYEQYF

clone_size: -
j_call: TRBJ2-7
v_call: TRBV5-7
cdr3_length: 18
cdr3_aa: CASSRNTGTSGSGYEQYF

clone_size: -
j_call: TRBJ2-3
v_call: TRBV27
cdr3_length: 21
cdr3_aa: CASSSRGPQLVLRSGADTQYF

clone_size: once
j_call: TRBJ2-7
v_call: TRBV5-1
cdr3_length: 12
cdr3_aa: CASKGLAVEQYF

clone_size: -
j_call: TRBJ2-1
v_call: TRBV7-3
cdr3_length: 16
cdr3_aa: CASSLTVVGAGRGQFF

clone_size: few
j_call: TRBJ2-3
v_call: TRBV4-3
cdr3_length: 16
cdr3_aa: CASSQELGYFTDTQYF

clone_size: -
j_call: TRBJ2-3
v_call: TRBV18
cdr3_length: 15
cdr3_aa: CASSPKSGSTDTQYF

clone_size: -
j_call: TRBJ2-3
v_call: TRBV7-9
cdr3_length: 15
cdr3_aa: CASSSGLAGKEAQYF

clone_size: -
j_call: TRBJ1-2
v_call: TRBV19
cdr3_length: 13
cdr3_aa: CASSKTANYGYTF

clone_size: few
j_call: TRBJ2-2
v_call: TRBV10-1
cdr3_length: 14
cdr3_aa: CASSPLVDTGELFF

clone_size: few
j_call: TRBJ2-4
v_call: TRBV28
cdr3_length: 16
cdr3_aa: CASSTNTGNPRDIQYF

clone_size: -
j_call: TRBJ2-5
v_call: TRBV30
cdr3_length: 15
cdr3_aa: CAWNKLAGAGETQYF

clone_size: -
j_call: TRBJ2-7
v_call: TRBV27
cdr3_length: 16
cdr3_aa: CASSSQGRTSGYEQYF

clone_size: -
j_call: TRBJ2-2
v_call: TRBV5-1
cdr3_length: 13
cdr3_aa: CASSFRGDGELFF

clone_size: -
j_call: TRBJ2-5
v_call: TRBV7-3
cdr3_length: 13
cdr3_aa: CASSPGREETQYF

clone_size: -
j_call: TRBJ1-4
v_call: TRBV5-1
cdr3_length: 14
cdr3_aa: CASSAGVTNEKLFF

clone_size: few
j_call: TRBJ2-7
v_call: TRBV28
cdr3_length: 14
cdr3_aa: CASTPPGPSYEQYF

clone_size: few
j_call: TRBJ1-3
v_call: TRBV13
cdr3_length: 17
cdr3_aa: CASSLGQARVSGNTIYF

clone_size: -
j_call: TRBJ1-1
v_call: TRBV7-8
cdr3_length: 13
cdr3_aa: CASSSTWGTEAFF

clone_size: -
j_call: TRBJ2-7
v_call: TRBV18
cdr3_length: 12
cdr3_aa: CASSVKGMEQYF

clone_size: -
j_call: TRBJ2-2
v_call: TRBV5-4
cdr3_length: 15
cdr3_aa: CASSFGGPNTGELFF

clone_size: -
j_call: TRBJ2-3
v_call: TRBV19
cdr3_length: 16
cdr3_aa: CASSFLAGGTTDTQYF

clone_size: once
j_call: TRBJ2-6
v_call: TRBV11-2
cdr3_length: 18
cdr3_aa: CASSSAGRRFFGANVLTF

clone_size: few
j_call: TRBJ2-1
v_call: TRBV28
cdr3_length: 14
cdr3_aa: CASWRGLTYNEQFF

clone_size: -
j_call: TRBJ1-5
v_call: TRBV5-6
cdr3_length: 15
cdr3_aa: CASSLDQGRNQPQHF

clone_size: -
j_call: TRBJ1-2
v_call: TRBV6-1
cdr3_length: 14
cdr3_aa: CASSYGGPFTGYTF

clone_size: -
j_call: TRBJ1-2
v_call: TRBV11-3
cdr3_length: 16
cdr3_aa: CASSLERRRFSIGYTF

clone_size: few
j_call: TRBJ2-1
v_call: TRBV6-6
cdr3_length: 12
cdr3_aa: CASSLISDEQFF

clone_size: -
j_call: TRBJ2-5
v_call: TRBV9
cdr3_length: 16
cdr3_aa: CASSVGSDPTWETQYF

clone_size: -
j_call: TRBJ1-3
v_call: TRBV6-5
cdr3_length: 13
cdr3_aa: CASSQTSGNTIYF